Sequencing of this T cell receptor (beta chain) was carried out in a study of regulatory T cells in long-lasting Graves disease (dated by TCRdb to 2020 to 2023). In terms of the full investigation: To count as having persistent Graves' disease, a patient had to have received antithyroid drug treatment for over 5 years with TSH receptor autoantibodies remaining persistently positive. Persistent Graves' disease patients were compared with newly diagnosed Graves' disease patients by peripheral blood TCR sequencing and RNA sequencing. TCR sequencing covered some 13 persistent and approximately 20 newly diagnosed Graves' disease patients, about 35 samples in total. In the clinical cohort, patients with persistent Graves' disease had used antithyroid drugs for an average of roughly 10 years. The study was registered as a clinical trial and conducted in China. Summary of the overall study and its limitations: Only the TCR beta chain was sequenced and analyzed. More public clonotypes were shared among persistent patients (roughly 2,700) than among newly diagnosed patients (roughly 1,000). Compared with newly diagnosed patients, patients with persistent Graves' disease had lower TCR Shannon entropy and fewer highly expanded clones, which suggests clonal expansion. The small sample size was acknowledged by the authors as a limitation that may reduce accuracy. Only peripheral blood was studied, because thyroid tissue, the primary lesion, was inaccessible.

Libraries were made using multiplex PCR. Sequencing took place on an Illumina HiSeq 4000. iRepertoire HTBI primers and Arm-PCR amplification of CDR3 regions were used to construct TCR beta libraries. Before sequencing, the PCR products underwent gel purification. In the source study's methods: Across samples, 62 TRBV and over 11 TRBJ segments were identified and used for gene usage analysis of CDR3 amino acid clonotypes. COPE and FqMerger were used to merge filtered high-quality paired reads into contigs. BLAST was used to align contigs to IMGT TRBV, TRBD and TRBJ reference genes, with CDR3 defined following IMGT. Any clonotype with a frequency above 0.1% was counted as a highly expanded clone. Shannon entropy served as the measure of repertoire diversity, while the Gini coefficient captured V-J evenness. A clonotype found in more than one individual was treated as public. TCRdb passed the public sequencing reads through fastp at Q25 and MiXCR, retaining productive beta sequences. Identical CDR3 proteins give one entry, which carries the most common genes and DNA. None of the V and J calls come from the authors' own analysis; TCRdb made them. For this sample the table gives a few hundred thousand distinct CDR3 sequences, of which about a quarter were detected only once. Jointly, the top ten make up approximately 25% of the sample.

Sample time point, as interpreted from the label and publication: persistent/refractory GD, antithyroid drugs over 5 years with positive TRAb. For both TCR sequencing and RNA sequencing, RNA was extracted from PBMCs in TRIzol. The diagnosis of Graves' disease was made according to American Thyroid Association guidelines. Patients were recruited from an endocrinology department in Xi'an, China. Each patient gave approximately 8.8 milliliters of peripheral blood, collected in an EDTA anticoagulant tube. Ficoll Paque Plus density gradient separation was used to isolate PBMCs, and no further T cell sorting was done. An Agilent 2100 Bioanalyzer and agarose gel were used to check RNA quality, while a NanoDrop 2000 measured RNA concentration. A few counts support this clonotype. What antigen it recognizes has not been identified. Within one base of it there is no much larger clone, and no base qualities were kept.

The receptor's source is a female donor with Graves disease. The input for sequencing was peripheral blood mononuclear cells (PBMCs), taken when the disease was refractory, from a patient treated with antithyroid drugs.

The DNA is TGCGCCAGCAGCTTTCCGAGCGGCTCAACTAATGAAAAACTGTTTTTT. Its protein is CASSFPSGSTNEKLFF. The chain employs TRBV5-1 and TRBJ1-4, with the D segment identity uncertain. V sheds 2 bases and J sheds 0 bases, leaving 11 bases between their ends. According to the germline V gene, CDR1 reads SGHRS and CDR2 reads YFSETQ. Reading from cysteine to phenylalanine, the CDR3 counts 16 amino acids. Only the CDR3 DNA is retained, 48 bases long and in frame from the first base.